This T cell receptor (beta chain) was identified in a study of CD8 T cells in ankylosing spondylitis. TCRdb independently ran MiXCR on the 5' RACE reads; one entry per CDR3 protein. The sample carries 200,000 or so distinct CDR3 sequences, roughly 20% recorded once. This clonotype occurred many times. Trimming took 0 bases from V and 8 from J, leaving 10 bases between them. From germline, CDR1 is DFQATT and CDR2 SNEGSKA (reference sequence). CDR3 size: 12 residues. This TCR derives from a male donor aged 10-30 years with ankylosing spondylitis or in good health (not recorded which). What was sequenced was blood, either unsorted or a sorted T cell fraction (not recorded which). J is TRBJ1-1 and V is TRBV20-1; possible D gene TRBD1, 6 bases. The CDR3 nucleotides read TGCAGTGCTAGAGACCCCGGGACAGAAGCTTTCTTT. Translating it yields CSARDPGTEAFF.